This T cell receptor beta chain originates from a study of type 1 regulatory T cells. Across the study: T-allo10 is an in vitro-generated, Tr1-enriched CD4 T cell product specific for alloantigen. Study-level points and caveats: Type 1 regulatory T cells had a more restricted TCR repertoire than non-type 1 regulatory T cells.

With 0 bases removed from V and 8 bases from J, the gap between germline ends came to 29 bases. This CDR3 spans 18 amino acids. Germline V gives CDR1 DFQATT, CDR2 SNEGSKA (reference sequence). This clonotype was detected only a few times. Its antigen is unknown. TCRdb reprocessed the reads with MiXCR, giving one entry per CDR3 protein. The sample lists 65,000 to 80,000 distinct CDR3 sequences, about 20% occurring once. The receptor comes from a human donor in good health. The sequenced sample consisted of cultured type 1 regulatory T (Tr1) cells, either the whole culture or a sorted fraction (not recorded which). The V gene is TRBV20-1, the J gene TRBJ2-7; D call uncertain. The CDR3, as DNA: TGCAGTGCTAGAGATCTCAAACAATTGCGGACCTATCCCCTCCAGCAGTACTTC. Translating gives CSARDLKQLRTYPLQQYF.